This T cell receptor (beta chain) was identified in a study of chemoradiotherapy in HPV16-positive cancers (dated by TCRdb to the early 2020s). At the level of the whole study: Using functional T-cell assays on cells from a couple of HPV16-positive patients, the researchers defined candidate HPV-specific T-cell clones and common TCR motifs. TCR repertoires from under 90 patients with HPV-related cancers were then used to track the candidate HPV-specific TCRs and motifs. The study asked whether T-cell immunity against the HPV oncoproteins E6 and E7 changes during chemoradiotherapy and whether it affects survival.

Overall results and qualifications from the work: Among HPV16-positive patients, expansion of HPV-responsive T cells during chemoradiotherapy was associated with better recurrence-free survival. Only two HPV16-positive patients were used to derive the functional definition of HPV-specific T cells, and the survival association was reported for HPV16-positive patients. Expansion of candidate HPV-specific clones and E7-related TCR motifs was observed in the tumor microenvironment during treatment, whereas no such expansion was observed for non-HPV-specific T cells.

The germline V and J ends show losses of 5 bases and 8 bases respectively, and no gene match explains 9 bases of the junction. Including the terminal cysteine and phenylalanine, the CDR3 comprises 14 residues. The retained sequence is limited to the CDR3, 42 bases, with the frame set at the first base. CDR1 and CDR2 are read off the germline V gene (reference sequence) as GTSNPN and SVGIG. Of note for this clone: Its antigen is unknown. No much larger clone is present one base from it, and per-base qualities are unavailable. Different DNA sequences within this sample yield the same CDR3.

Because repertoires were sampled repeatedly during chemoradiotherapy, clonal expansion in the tumor microenvironment could be followed. Library preparation employed the immunoSEQ multiplex PCR assay. TCRdb took over this immuneACCESS table, retaining in-frame rearrangements with V and J assigned. Such tables are incomplete; in checked studies, under half of the missing clones stem from an unresolved V gene, and the remainder is unexplained. Within this sample are about 32,000 clones, with 70% to 90% of them counted one time only. 4.8% of the sample comes from the top ten. The V gene is TRBV30 and the J gene is TRBJ2-1; TRBD2 aligns with 10 central bases. The TCR comes from a human donor with HPV-associated anogenital cancer. The sequencing here drew on blood, taken from a patient who underwent chemoradiotherapy. This receptor carries the CDR3 CAWGRVAGGYEQFF. The DNA sequence is as follows: TGTGCCTGGGGCCGGGTAGCGGGAGGCTATGAGCAGTTCTTC.